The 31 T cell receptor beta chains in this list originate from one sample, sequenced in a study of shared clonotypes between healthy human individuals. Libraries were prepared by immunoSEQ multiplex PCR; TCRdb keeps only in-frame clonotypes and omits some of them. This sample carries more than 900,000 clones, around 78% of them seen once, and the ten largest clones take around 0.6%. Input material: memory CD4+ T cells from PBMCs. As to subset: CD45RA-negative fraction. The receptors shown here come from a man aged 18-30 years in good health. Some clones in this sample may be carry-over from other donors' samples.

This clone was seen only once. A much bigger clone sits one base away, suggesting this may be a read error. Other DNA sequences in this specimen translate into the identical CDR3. In nucleotides, the CDR3 is TGTGCCAGCTCACCAGTCCGGGACAACACTGAAGCCTTCTTT. Its translation is CASSPVRDNTEAFF. V and J are TRBV18 and TRBJ1-1, with a possible D match to TRBD1 (6 bases). The CDR3 runs 14 residues. CDR1 KGHSH and CDR2 LQKENI come from the germline V gene.

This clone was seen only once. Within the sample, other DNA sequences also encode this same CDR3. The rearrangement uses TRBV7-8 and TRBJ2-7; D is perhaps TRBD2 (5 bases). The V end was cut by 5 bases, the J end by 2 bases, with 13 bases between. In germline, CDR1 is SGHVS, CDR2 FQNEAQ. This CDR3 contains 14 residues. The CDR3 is CASSRPGLPYEQYF. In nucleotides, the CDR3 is TGTGCCAGCAGCCGGCCCGGACTGCCCTACGAGCAGTACTTC.

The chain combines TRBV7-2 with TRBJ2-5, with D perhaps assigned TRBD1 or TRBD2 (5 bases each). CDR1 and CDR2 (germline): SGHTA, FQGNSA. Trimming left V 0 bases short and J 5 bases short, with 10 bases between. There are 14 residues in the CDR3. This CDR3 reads CASSLAAWGETQYF. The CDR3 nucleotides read TGTGCCAGCAGCTTAGCTGCCTGGGGGGAGACCCAGTACTTC. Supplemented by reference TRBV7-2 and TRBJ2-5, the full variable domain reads GAGVSQSPSNKVTEKGKDVELRCDPISGHTALYWYRQSLGQGLEFLIYFQGNSAPDKSGLPSDRFSAERTGGSVSTLTIQRTQQEDSAVYLCASSLAAWGETQYFGPGTRLLVL.

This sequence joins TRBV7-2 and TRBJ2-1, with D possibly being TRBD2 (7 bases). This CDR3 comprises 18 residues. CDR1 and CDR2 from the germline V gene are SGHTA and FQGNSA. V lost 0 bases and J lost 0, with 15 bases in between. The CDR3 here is CASSLAPGAGASYNEQFF. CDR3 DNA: TGTGCCAGCAGCTTAGCCCCGGGGGCGGGAGCCTCCTACAATGAGCAGTTCTTC. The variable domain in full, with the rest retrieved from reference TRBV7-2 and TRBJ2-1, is GAGVSQSPSNKVTEKGKDVELRCDPISGHTALYWYRQSLGQGLEFLIYFQGNSAPDKSGLPSDRFSAERTGGSVSTLTIQRTQQEDSAVYLCASSLAPGAGASYNEQFFGPGTRLTVL.

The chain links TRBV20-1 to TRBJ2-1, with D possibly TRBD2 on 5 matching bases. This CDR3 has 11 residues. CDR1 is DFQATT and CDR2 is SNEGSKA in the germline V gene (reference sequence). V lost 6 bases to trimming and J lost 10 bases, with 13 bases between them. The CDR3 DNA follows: TGCAGTGCAACTAGTTCCTGGGAGCAGTTCTTC. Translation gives CSATSSWEQFF.

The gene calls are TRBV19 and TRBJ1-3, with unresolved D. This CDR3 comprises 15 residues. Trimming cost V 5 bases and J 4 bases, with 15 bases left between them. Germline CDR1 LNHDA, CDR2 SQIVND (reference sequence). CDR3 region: CASSPQTEAGNTIYF. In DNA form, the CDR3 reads TGTGCCAGTAGTCCGCAGACCGAAGCGGGAAACACCATATATTTT.

CDR3 region: CASSLQDNYSNQPQHF. CDR3 sequence (DNA): TGTGCCAGCAGCCTACAGGACAACTATAGCAATCAGCCCCAGCATTTT. The V call is TRBV4-2, the J call TRBJ1-5, with a weak D call TRBD1 (5 bases). The length of the CDR3 is 16 residues. Trimming removed 4 bases from V and 0 bases from J, with 13 bases in between. Germline CDR1 LGHNA, CDR2 YNFKEQ.

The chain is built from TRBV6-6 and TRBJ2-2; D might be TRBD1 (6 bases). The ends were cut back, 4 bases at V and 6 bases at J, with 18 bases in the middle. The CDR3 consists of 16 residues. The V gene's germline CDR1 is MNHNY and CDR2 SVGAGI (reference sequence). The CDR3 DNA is TGTGCCAGCAGTTCGCGGCCCGGACAGCGAGCCGGGGAGCTGTTTTTT. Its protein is CASSSRPGQRAGELFF.

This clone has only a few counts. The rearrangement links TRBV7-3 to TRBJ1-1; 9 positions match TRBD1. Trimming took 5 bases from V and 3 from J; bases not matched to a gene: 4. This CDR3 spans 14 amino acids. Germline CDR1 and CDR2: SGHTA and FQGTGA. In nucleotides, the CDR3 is TGTGCCAGCAGCCGGACAGGGGCACACACTGAAGCTTTCTTT. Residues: CASSRTGAHTEAFF.

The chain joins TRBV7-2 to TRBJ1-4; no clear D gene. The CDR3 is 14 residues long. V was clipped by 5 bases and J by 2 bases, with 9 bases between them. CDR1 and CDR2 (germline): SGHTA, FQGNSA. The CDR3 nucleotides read TGTGCCAGCAGCCACTTTGGGACTAATGAAAAACTGTTTTTT. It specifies CASSHFGTNEKLFF.

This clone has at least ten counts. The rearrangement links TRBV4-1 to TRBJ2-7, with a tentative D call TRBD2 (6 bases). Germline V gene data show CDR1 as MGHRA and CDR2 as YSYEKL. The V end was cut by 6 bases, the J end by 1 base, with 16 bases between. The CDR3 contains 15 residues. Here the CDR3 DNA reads TGCGCCAGCAGTAGAGGGAGGACCCAATCCTACGAGCAGTACTTC. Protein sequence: CASSRGRTQSYEQYF.

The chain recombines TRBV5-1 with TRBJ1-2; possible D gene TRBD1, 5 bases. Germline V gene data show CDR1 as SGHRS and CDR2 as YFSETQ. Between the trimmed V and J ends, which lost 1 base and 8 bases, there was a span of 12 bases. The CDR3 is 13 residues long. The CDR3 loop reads CASSLTAGDGYTF. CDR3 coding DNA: TGCGCCAGCAGCTTGACGGCGGGGGACGGCTACACCTTC.

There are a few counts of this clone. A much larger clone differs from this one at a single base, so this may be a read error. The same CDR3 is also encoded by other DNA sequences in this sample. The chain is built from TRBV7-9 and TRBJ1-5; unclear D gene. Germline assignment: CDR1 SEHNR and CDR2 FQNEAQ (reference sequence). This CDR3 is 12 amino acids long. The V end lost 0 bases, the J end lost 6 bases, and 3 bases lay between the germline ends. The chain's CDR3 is CASSLAGQPQHF. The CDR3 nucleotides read TGTGCCAGCAGCTTAGCGGGTCAGCCCCAGCATTTT.

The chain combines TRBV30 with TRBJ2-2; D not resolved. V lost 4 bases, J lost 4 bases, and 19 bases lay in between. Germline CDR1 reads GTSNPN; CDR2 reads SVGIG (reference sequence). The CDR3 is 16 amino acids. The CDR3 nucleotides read TGTGCCTGGACCCTTCTGGGGTCCCTGGGCACCGGGGAGCTGTTTTTT. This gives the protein CAWTLLGSLGTGELFF.

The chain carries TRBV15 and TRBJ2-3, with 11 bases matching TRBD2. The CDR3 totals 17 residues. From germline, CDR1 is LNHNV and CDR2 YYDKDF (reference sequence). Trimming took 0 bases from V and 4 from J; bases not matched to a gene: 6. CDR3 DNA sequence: TGTGCCACCAGCAGAGATCCCACTAGCGGGAGTGCAGATACGCAGTATTTT. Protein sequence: CATSRDPTSGSADTQYF.

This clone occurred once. In DNA, the CDR3 is TGTGCCAGCACCTCCGCGACCTTGAACACTGAAGCTTTCTTT. Encoded protein: CASTSATLNTEAFF. The chain uses TRBV28 and TRBJ1-1; D remains ambiguous. Between the trimmed V and J ends, which lost 7 bases and 0 bases, there was a span of 12 bases. The CDR3 consists of 14 residues. Germline V gene lookup returns CDR1 MDHEN and CDR2 SYDVKM.

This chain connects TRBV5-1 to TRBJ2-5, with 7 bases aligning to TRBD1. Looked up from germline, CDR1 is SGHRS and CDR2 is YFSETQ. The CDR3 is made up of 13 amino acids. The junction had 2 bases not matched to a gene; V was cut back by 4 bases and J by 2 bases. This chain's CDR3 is CASSTQGQETQYF. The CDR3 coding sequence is TGCGCCAGCAGCACACAGGGGCAAGAGACCCAGTACTTC.

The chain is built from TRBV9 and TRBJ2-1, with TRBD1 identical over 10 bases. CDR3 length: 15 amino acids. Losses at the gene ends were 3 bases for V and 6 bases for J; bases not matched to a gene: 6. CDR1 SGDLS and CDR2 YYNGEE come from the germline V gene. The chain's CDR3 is CASSAGQGGSNEQFF. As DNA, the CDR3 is TGTGCCAGCAGCGCAGGACAGGGGGGCTCCAATGAGCAGTTCTTC.

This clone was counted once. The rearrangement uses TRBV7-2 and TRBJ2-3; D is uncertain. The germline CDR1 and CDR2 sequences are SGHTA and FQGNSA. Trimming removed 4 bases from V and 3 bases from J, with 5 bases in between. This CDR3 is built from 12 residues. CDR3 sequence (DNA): TGTGCCAGCAGCTCGGTTACAGATACGCAGTATTTT. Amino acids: CASSSVTDTQYF.

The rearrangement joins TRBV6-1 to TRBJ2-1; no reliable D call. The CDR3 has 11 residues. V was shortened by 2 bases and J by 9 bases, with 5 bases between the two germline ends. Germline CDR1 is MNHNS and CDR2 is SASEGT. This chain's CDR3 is CASSEPVEQFF. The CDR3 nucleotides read TGTGCCAGCAGTGAACCAGTTGAGCAGTTCTTC.

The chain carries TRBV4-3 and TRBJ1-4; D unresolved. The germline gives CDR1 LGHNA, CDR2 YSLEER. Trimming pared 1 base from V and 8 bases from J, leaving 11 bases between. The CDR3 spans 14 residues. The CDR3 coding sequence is TGCGCCAGCAGCCAAGTCGGACGGGGAGAAAAACTGTTTTTT. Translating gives CASSQVGRGEKLFF.

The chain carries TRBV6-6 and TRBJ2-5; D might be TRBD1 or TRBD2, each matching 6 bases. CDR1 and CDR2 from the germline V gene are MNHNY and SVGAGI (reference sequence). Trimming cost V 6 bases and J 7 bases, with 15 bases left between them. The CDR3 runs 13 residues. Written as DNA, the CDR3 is TGTGCCAGCAGCCGGGGGCCGGGAAGGACCCAGTACTTC. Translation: CASSRGPGRTQYF.

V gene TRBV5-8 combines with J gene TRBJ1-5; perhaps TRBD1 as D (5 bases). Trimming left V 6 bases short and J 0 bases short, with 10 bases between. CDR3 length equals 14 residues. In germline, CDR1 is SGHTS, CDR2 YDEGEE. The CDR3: CASNSGISNQPQHF. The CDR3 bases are TGTGCCAGCAACTCAGGGATTAGCAATCAGCCCCAGCATTTT.

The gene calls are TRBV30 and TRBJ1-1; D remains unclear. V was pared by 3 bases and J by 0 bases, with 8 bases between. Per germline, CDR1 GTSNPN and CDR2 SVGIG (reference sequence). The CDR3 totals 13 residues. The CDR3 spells CAWRYSLNTEAFF. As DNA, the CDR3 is TGTGCCTGGAGATACAGCCTGAACACTGAAGCTTTCTTT.

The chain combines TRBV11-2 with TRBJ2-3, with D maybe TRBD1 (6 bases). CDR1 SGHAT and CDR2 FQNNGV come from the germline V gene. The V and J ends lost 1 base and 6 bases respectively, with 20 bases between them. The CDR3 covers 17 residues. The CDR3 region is CASSLVRNRDWRDTQYF. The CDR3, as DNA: TGTGCCAGCAGCTTAGTGAGGAACAGGGATTGGAGGGATACGCAGTATTTT.

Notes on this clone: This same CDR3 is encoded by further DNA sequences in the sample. The chain's CDR3 is CASSFQGQGAETQYF. Here the CDR3 DNA reads TGTGCCAGCAGCTTTCAAGGACAGGGGGCAGAGACCCAGTACTTC. The chain recombines TRBV7-2 with TRBJ2-5; 11 bases agree with TRBD1. The V segment lost 3 bases and the J segment 4 bases; nucleotides outside the gene matches: 4. Germline loops: CDR1 SGHTA, CDR2 FQGNSA. The CDR3 has 15 amino acids.

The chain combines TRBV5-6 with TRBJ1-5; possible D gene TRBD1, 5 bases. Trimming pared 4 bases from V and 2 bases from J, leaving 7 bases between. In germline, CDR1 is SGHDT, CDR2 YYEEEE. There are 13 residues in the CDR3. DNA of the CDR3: TGTGCCAGCAGCGGGGACGGCAATCAGCCCCAGCATTTT. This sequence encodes CASSGDGNQPQHF.

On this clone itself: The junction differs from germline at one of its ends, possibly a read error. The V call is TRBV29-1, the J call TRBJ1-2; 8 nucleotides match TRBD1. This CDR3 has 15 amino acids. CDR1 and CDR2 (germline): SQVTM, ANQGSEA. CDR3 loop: CTVDQTGGYLYGYAF. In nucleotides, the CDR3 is TGCACCGTCGATCAAACAGGGGGTTACTTATATGGCTACGCCTTC.

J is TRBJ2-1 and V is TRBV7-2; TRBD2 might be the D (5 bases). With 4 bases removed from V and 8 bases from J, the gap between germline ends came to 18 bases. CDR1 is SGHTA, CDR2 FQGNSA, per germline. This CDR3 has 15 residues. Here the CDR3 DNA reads TGTGCCAGCAGCTCCCTCCACCCCACTAGGGATGAGCAGTTCTTC. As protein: CASSSLHPTRDEQFF.

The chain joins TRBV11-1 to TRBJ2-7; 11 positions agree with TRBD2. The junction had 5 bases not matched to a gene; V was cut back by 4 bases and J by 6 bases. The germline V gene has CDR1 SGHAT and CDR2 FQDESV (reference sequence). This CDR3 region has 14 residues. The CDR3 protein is CASSSLAGAGEQYF. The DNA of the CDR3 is TGTGCCAGCAGCTCACTAGCGGGAGCCGGCGAGCAGTACTTC.

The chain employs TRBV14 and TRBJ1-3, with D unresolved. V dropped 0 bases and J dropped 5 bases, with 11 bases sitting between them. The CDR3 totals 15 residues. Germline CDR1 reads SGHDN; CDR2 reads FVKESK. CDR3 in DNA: TGTGCCAGCAGCCAAGACTCGCGTCCTAGAAACACCATATATTTT. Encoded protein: CASSQDSRPRNTIYF.